This T cell receptor beta chain stems from a study of T cell repertoires in cytomegalovirus infection. Background on the study: Recently identified HLA-C-restricted CMV epitopes were among the peptides used. Public signatures in TCR beta pointed to CMV infection and matching HLA type.

The CDR3 totals 14 residues. Trimming left V 4 bases short and J 4 bases short, with 11 bases between. Germline-derived CDR1 and CDR2 are MNHEY and SVGEGT. Study-wide results and limits: CMV-specific TCR beta clonotypes restricted by HLA-C dominated the ex vivo response.

TCRdb reanalysed the reads using MiXCR and keeps one entry per CDR3 protein. The table shows some 940,000 distinct CDR3 sequences, with around 32% occurring only once. This clonotype turned up a few times. Its specificity is unknown. The receptor comes from a human donor in good health (CMV status not recorded). Some clones in this sample may be carry-over from other donors' samples. This chain links TRBV6-2 or TRBV6-3 with TRBJ1-5, with D perhaps TRBD1 (5 bases). Sequenced material: cultured CD8+ T cells from PBMCs, taken from culture after CMV antigen stimulation. CDR3 sequence (DNA): TGTGCCAGCAGTTCCCTACAGGAGAATCAGCCCCAGCATTTT. Protein: CASSSLQENQPQHF.